One and the same sample provided the 27 T cell receptor beta chains below, sequenced in a study of cytomegalovirus exposure and HLA in healthy donors. PCR employed 60 Vbeta and 13 Jbeta primers. Assay: immunoSEQ multiplex PCR; the TCRdb copy retains only in-frame clones and omits some. Recorded for this sample: approximately 70,000 clones. Sequenced: PBMCs. The receptor set was obtained from a woman younger than 45 in good health and CMV-seronegative.

The CDR3 DNA is TGTGCCAGCAGTCATGGGGAGGGCAACTATGGCTACACCTTC. Amino acids: CASSHGEGNYGYTF. The V and J genes are TRBV5-8 and TRBJ1-2; D is ambiguous. Germline V lookup: CDR1 SGHTS, CDR2 YDEGEE. V was clipped by 5 bases and J by 2 bases, with 13 bases between them. The CDR3 totals 14 residues. Filled out from reference TRBV5-8 and TRBJ1-2, the complete variable domain reads EAGVTQSPTHLIKTRGQQATLRCSPISGHTSVYWYQQALGLGLQFLLWYDEGEERNRGNFPPRFSGRQFPNYSSELNVNALELEDSALYLCASSHGEGNYGYTFGSGTRLTVV.

The chain links TRBV5-6 to TRBJ1-1; TRBD1 might be the D (5 bases). Trimming stripped 0 bases from V and 4 bases from J, with 16 bases between. This CDR3 spans 16 amino acids. Germline-derived CDR1 and CDR2 are SGHDT and YYEEEE. CDR3 in DNA: TGTGCCAGCAGCTTGGGGTCCCTAGGGGTGGGCACTGAAGCTTTCTTT. The encoded protein is CASSLGSLGVGTEAFF.

The CDR3 DNA reads as TGTGCCAGCAGCCCCGGGACTAGCGGCGAGCAGTACTTC. Its translation: CASSPGTSGEQYF. The gene calls are TRBV14 and TRBJ2-7, with 11 nucleotides matching TRBD2. The CDR3 sequence is 13 residues long. V lost 4 bases, J lost 6 bases, and 2 bases stayed unmatched. Per the germline V gene, CDR1 is SGHDN and CDR2 is FVKESK. The variable domain in full, with the rest retrieved from reference TRBV14 and TRBJ2-7, is EAGVTQFPSHSVIEKGQTVTLRCDPISGHDNLYWYRRVMGKEIKFLLHFVKESKQDESGMPNNRFLAERTGGTYSTLKVQPAELEDSGVYFCASSPGTSGEQYFGPGTRLTVT.

The chain joins TRBV6-5 to TRBJ2-1; tentatively, D is TRBD2 (6 bases). The CDR3 runs to 15 residues. Deletions cut 6 bases from V and 8 bases from J, with 20 bases between. Germline V gene sequence: CDR1 MNHEY, CDR2 SVGAGI. The CDR3 DNA reads as TGTGCCAGCAGGAAAGCGGGTGGACTGGTGGATGAGCAGTTCTTC. This sequence encodes CASRKAGGLVDEQFF.

The chain carries TRBV6-6 and TRBJ2-3, with D perhaps TRBD2 (5 bases). Germline CDR1 reads MNHNY; CDR2 reads SVGAGI (reference sequence). Between the trimmed V and J ends, which lost 5 bases and 4 bases, there was a span of 16 bases. This CDR3 contains 15 residues. CDR3 DNA: TGTGCCAGCAGTGCCCGCACGGCGAGGGCAGATACGCAGTATTTT. Translating gives CASSARTARADTQYF.

This chain links TRBV15 with TRBJ2-1; a weak D match, TRBD2 (5 bases). Germline values: CDR1 LNHNV, CDR2 YYDKDF (reference sequence). The CDR3 length is 15 residues. The V end was cut by 0 bases, the J end by 0 bases, with 6 bases between. CDR3 sequence reads: CATSREGSSYNEQFF. Here the CDR3 DNA reads TGTGCCACCAGCAGAGAGGGGAGCTCCTACAATGAGCAGTTCTTC.

The genes are TRBV9 and TRBJ2-5, with D perhaps TRBD2 (6 bases). The CDR3 has 13 residues. Germline values: CDR1 SGDLS, CDR2 YYNGEE. Deletions cut 6 bases from V and 2 bases from J, with 11 bases between. CDR3 sequence reads: CASMREDQETQYF. Written as DNA, the CDR3 is TGTGCCAGCATGAGGGAGGATCAAGAGACCCAGTACTTC.

The chain combines TRBV7-3 with TRBJ2-7; 11 bases are a match to TRBD1. Germline V gene data show CDR1 as SGHTA and CDR2 as FQGTGA. V lost 8 bases to trimming and J lost 0 bases; unmatched junction nucleotides: 9. This CDR3 contains 16 residues. CDR3: CASFPGQGVRSYEQYF. CDR3 DNA sequence: TGTGCCAGCTTCCCGGGACAGGGGGTTCGCTCCTACGAGCAGTACTTC. Drawing the rest from reference TRBV7-3 and TRBJ2-7, the complete variable domain is GAGVSQTPSNKVTEKGKYVELRCDPISGHTALYWYRQSLGQGPEFLIYFQGTGAADDSGLPNDRFFAVRPEGSVSTLKIQRTERGDSAVYLCASFPGQGVRSYEQYFGPGTRLTVT.

CDR3 residues: CASSVAGTGVETQYF. In DNA form, the CDR3 reads TGTGCCAGCAGCGTAGCTGGGACAGGGGTCGAGACCCAGTACTTC. The chain combines TRBV9 with TRBJ2-5; 10 bases are shared with TRBD1. The CDR3 extends over 15 amino acids. With 0 bases clipped from V and 5 bases from J, the junction kept 4 bases outside the gene matches. CDR1 and CDR2 (germline): SGDLS, YYNGEE.

The V gene is TRBV14, the J gene TRBJ1-4; no definite D call. The CDR3 length is 15 residues. Germline loops: CDR1 SGHDN, CDR2 FVKESK. V lost 1 base and J 8 bases, leaving 14 bases between the germline ends. In DNA, the CDR3 is TGTGCCAGCAGCCAAGGTCCCAGTTTTACGGAAAAACTGTTTTTT. Translated, it gives CASSQGPSFTEKLFF.

The CDR3 nucleotides read TGTGCCAGCAGTGGGGCCGGGACAGACTCCTACGAGCAGTACTTC. Its translation: CASSGAGTDSYEQYF. V and J are TRBV28 and TRBJ2-7; 7 bases align to TRBD1. Germline loops: CDR1 MDHEN, CDR2 SYDVKM. The V segment lost 5 bases and the J segment 0 bases; nucleotides outside the gene matches: 7. CDR3 length: 15 residues.

V usage is TRBV4-2 and J usage is TRBJ2-1; TRBD1 is a possible D gene (6 bases). The CDR3 is made up of 18 amino acids. The germline gives CDR1 LGHNA, CDR2 YNFKEQ. V gave up 0 bases and J gave up 0 bases, with 15 bases separating them. The CDR3, as DNA: TGTGCCAGCAGCCAAGAGGTGGGGGCACGGACCTCCTACAATGAGCAGTTCTTC. Translation gives CASSQEVGARTSYNEQFF.

The chain links TRBV5-1 to TRBJ1-1; D might be TRBD1 (6 bases). Germline assignment: CDR1 SGHRS and CDR2 YFSETQ. The CDR3 is made up of 15 amino acids. Trimming pared 4 bases from V and 6 bases from J, leaving 19 bases between. Here the CDR3 DNA reads TGCGCCAGCAGCGGTACCGGGACAAAAGGGGCTGAAGCTTTCTTT. It yields the protein CASSGTGTKGAEAFF.

The V and J genes are TRBV7-2 and TRBJ2-7; 7 bases line up with TRBD2. Trimming took 5 bases from V and 5 from J; bases not matched to a gene: 9. The CDR3 is made up of 14 amino acids. Germline V gene lookup returns CDR1 SGHTA and CDR2 FQGNSA. CDR3 DNA sequence: TGTGCCAGCAGCCAGGGACTAACCCCCAACGAGCAGTACTTC. Its translation is CASSQGLTPNEQYF.

The chain employs TRBV6-5 and TRBJ1-1, with TRBD1 matching 9 bases. CDR3 length equals 11 residues. Unmatched junction bases numbered 7, after V lost 10 bases and J lost 10 bases. Germline CDR1 is MNHEY and CDR2 is SVGAGI. The CDR3 bases are TGTGCCACCCGGGGACAGGGCCCAGCTTTCTTT. Its protein is CATRGQGPAFF.

The chain employs TRBV18 and TRBJ2-5, with D uncertain. The J call could be wrong; TRBJ2-7 is a better fit for the DNA end. The germline gives CDR1 KGHSH, CDR2 LQKENI. The CDR3 covers 13 residues. CDR3 residues: CASSPPNSYEQYF. The CDR3 coding sequence is TGTGCCAGCTCACCACCGAATTCCTACGAGCAGTACTTC.

The chain uses TRBV15 and TRBJ2-7; D may be TRBD2 (5 bases). The CDR3 runs 18 residues. The V end lost 0 bases, the J end lost 0 bases, and 18 bases lay between the germline ends. Germline CDR1 and CDR2: LNHNV and YYDKDF (reference sequence). CDR3 in DNA: TGTGCCACCAGCAGAGATCCTTATGAGCGGTACATCTCCTACGAGCAGTACTTC. Its translation: CATSRDPYERYISYEQYF.

This chain links TRBV6-1 with TRBJ1-2; weak D call: TRBD1 (5 bases). Between the trimmed V and J ends, which lost 8 bases and 3 bases, there was a span of 16 bases. Germline CDR1 is MNHNS and CDR2 is SASEGT. The CDR3 covers 14 residues. CDR3 nucleotide sequence: TGTGCCAGCCGCCTAGTCGGGGGAGACTATGGCTACACCTTC. Protein sequence: CASRLVGGDYGYTF.

This sequence joins TRBV27 and TRBJ1-6; 8 bases map to TRBD1. From germline, CDR1 is MNHEY and CDR2 SMNVEV (reference sequence). The CDR3 length is 13 residues. V lost 6 bases, J lost 10 bases, and 5 bases stayed unmatched. CDR3 nucleotides: TGTGCCAGCAGCGACAGGGGAGGATCACCCCTCCACTTT. Its translation is CASSDRGGSPLHF.

The chain carries TRBV28 and TRBJ2-1, with 7 bases lining up with TRBD1. This CDR3 is 16 amino acids long. The germline gives CDR1 MDHEN, CDR2 SYDVKM. V lost 6 bases to trimming and J lost 3 bases; unmatched junction nucleotides: 11. Here the CDR3 DNA reads TGTGCCAGCAGCAGCCCCGCGCAGGGGGACTACAATGAGCAGTTCTTC. This gives the protein CASSSPAQGDYNEQFF.

The rearrangement joins TRBV30 to TRBJ1-2; tentative D call: TRBD1 (6 bases). V lost 4 bases and J 4 bases, leaving 13 bases between the germline ends. Germline lookup yields CDR1 GTSNPN and CDR2 SVGIG (reference sequence). This CDR3 region has 13 residues. For the CDR3, the DNA is TGTGCCTGGACCGGGACATGGGGCTATGGCTACACCTTC. The encoded protein is CAWTGTWGYGYTF.

The genes are TRBV6-5 and TRBJ2-2; the match to TRBD1 covers 8 bases. Germline V gives CDR1 MNHEY, CDR2 SVGAGI. V lost 2 bases, J lost 1 base, and 3 bases stayed unmatched. This CDR3 has 16 amino acids. The DNA for the CDR3 is TGTGCCAGCAGTTACCCCGGGACAGGGAACACCGGGGAGCTGTTTTTT. Amino acids: CASSYPGTGNTGELFF.

The rearrangement joins TRBV4-2 to TRBJ2-7, with TRBD2 identical over 8 bases. Per the germline V gene, CDR1 is LGHNA and CDR2 is YNFKEQ. The CDR3 covers 16 residues. V was clipped by 4 bases and J by 0 bases; unmatched bases: 8. The CDR3 DNA is TGTGCCAGCAGCCGGCCGAGCGGGGGCCTCTCCTACGAGCAGTACTTC. It translates to CASSRPSGGLSYEQYF.

The V gene is TRBV5-1, the J gene TRBJ2-7; 9 nucleotides match TRBD2. The CDR3 runs 13 residues. Trimming cost V 4 bases and J 5 bases; bases outside gene matches: 4. Germline CDR1 and CDR2: SGHRS and YFSETQ. CDR3 protein: CASSLSGRNEQYF. The CDR3 DNA is TGCGCCAGCAGCCTCAGCGGGAGGAACGAGCAGTACTTC.

The chain couples TRBV5-1 to TRBJ1-2; perhaps TRBD1 as D (6 bases). CDR3 size: 15 residues. Germline V gene data show CDR1 as SGHRS and CDR2 as YFSETQ. The germline V and J ends were trimmed by 0 bases and 8 bases, with 17 bases remaining between them. As DNA, the CDR3 is TGCGCCAGCAGCTTGGGGACAGCCGACCAGACCGGCTACACCTTC. Its protein product is CASSLGTADQTGYTF.

The gene calls are TRBV5-1 and TRBJ1-1, with D possibly matching TRBD1 (5 bases). Germline loops: CDR1 SGHRS, CDR2 YFSETQ. This CDR3 comprises 13 residues. Trimming stripped 3 bases from V and 5 bases from J, with 11 bases between. The CDR3 loop is CASSSWGGTEAFF. The CDR3 DNA is TGCGCCAGCAGCTCCTGGGGGGGGACTGAAGCTTTCTTT. Full variable domain (rest looked up from reference TRBV5-1 and TRBJ1-1): KAGVTQTPRYLIKTRGQQVTLSCSPISGHRSVSWYQQTPGQGLQFLFEYFSETQRNKGNFPGRFSGRQFSNSRSEMNVSTLELGDSALYLCASSSWGGTEAFFGQGTRLTVV.

The genes are TRBV6-5 and TRBJ2-5; 10 bases are a match to TRBD2. The CDR3 spans 15 residues. V was clipped by 2 bases and J by 12 bases; unmatched bases: 12. Germline V gene data show CDR1 as MNHEY and CDR2 as SVGAGI. CDR3 region: CASSYQHIAGGYEYF. The CDR3 bases are TGTGCCAGCAGTTACCAGCATATAGCGGGGGGTTATGAGTACTTC.